This T cell receptor beta chain was observed in a study of blood T cell repertoires in COVID-19. In the study overall: COVID-19 samples, acute and convalescent, were from the United States, Italy and Spain. T cells, B-cell-depleted T cells, or PBMCs provided the cDNA or gDNA that served as material.

In the source study's methods: Counts of nucleated cells, estimated from reference gene primer amplification, were obtained. TCRdb's copy holds only in-frame clones and misses some; the assay was immunoSEQ multiplex PCR. V and J calls and clone size are those listed in that table; D and trimming were worked out from the DNA. Of roughly 300,000 clones in the sample, about 84% were seen once. V gave up 1 base and J gave up 6 bases; unmatched junction bases: 3. This CDR3 is built from 13 residues. The germline gives CDR1 GTSNPN, CDR2 SVGIG (reference sequence). The sample was peripheral blood. The J gene is TRBJ1-5, the V gene TRBV30; 7 positions match TRBD1. The sequence was obtained from a woman in her forties or fifties with acute or convalescent COVID-19. The CDR3, as DNA: TGTGCCTGGAGTGGAGGGGGCGGTCAGCCCCAGCATTTT. Amino acid sequence: CAWSGGGGQPQHF.